The entry below gives a single TCR beta chain sequence along with its context. Its cognate antigen is unknown. Other DNA sequences in this sample translate to the same CDR3. These data belong to a study of OX40 agonist ivuxolimab in advanced cancers. Across the whole study: Three partial responders included one hepatocellular carcinoma patient and two cutaneous melanoma patients.

Study findings and constraints: Relatively little clonal expansion, among the lowest observed, appeared in partial responders at 0.1-3.0 mg/kg.

Repertoires were generated with immunoSEQ multiplex PCR, while TCRdb's copy carries only in-frame clones and drops some. The table has roughly 60,000 clones, 70% to 90% seen once; the top ten hold 3%. The CDR3 sequence is 14 residues long. The junction had 4 bases not matched to a gene; V was cut back by 5 bases and J by 1 base. The germline CDR1 and CDR2 sequences are SGHTA and FQGTGA. This material consisted of CD4+ or CD8+ T cells sorted from blood, taken in a trial of the OX40 agonist ivuxolimab. The chain couples TRBV7-3 to TRBJ1-1, with 7 bases identical to TRBD1. The receptor was derived from an adult with an advanced solid tumor such as melanoma, head and neck, liver or kidney cancer. As DNA, the CDR3 is TGTGCCAGCAGCCTCGGACAGGCGAACACTGAAGCTTTCTTT. Protein product: CASSLGQANTEAFF.